Listed below are T cell receptor beta chains from one sample, sequenced in a study of shared clonotypes between healthy human individuals. Data came from immunoSEQ multiplex PCR; TCRdb stores just in-frame clones and leaves some out. In the table there are around 2,000,000 clones, approximately 95% of which are singletons. Sequenced material: naive CD8+ T cells sorted from blood. All receptors derive from a young man in good health. Each CDR3 is given with its conserved first and last residue. Fields, in order: CDR3 protein, CDR3 DNA, clone size, D gene, J gene, V gene. The D gene is left open where the match is weak. Part of the rows lack a size; the others show once, few, many or a class for expanded clones.

CASSRETLGEQFF,TGTGCCAGCAGTCGCGAAACATTAGGAGAGCAGTTCTTC,.,.,TRBJ2-1,TRBV11-2
CASSQDLGPLFTSPLHF,TGTGCCAGCAGCCAAGATCTTGGGCCCCTTTTTACTTCACCCCTCCACTTT,.,.,TRBJ1-6,TRBV14
CSVEAEGVGYEQYF,TGCAGCGTGGAAGCCGAAGGAGTGGGCTACGAGCAGTACTTC,.,.,TRBJ2-7,TRBV29-1
CASSHFQVQTGELFF,TGTGCCAGCAGCCACTTCCAGGTGCAGACCGGGGAGCTGTTTTTT,.,.,TRBJ2-2,TRBV27
CASSTGGDTQYF,TGTGCCAGTAGTACTGGAGGAGATACGCAGTATTTT,.,.,TRBJ2-3,TRBV19
CASSEGTGSYEQYF,TGTGCCAGCAGCGAGGGGACGGGCTCCTACGAGCAGTACTTC,.,.,TRBJ2-7,TRBV5-6
CASSLGVGASNQPQHF,TGTGCCAGCAGCTTAGGGGTGGGGGCCAGCAATCAGCCCCAGCATTTT,.,.,TRBJ1-5,TRBV7-6
CASSVLESGELFF,TGTGCCAGCAGCGTCCTGGAGTCCGGGGAGCTGTTTTTT,.,.,TRBJ2-2,TRBV9
CSVEGRGQSYEQYF,TGCAGCGTTGAAGGACGGGGCCAGAGCTACGAGCAGTACTTC,.,.,TRBJ2-7,TRBV29-1
CASSELGQDYEQYF,TGTGCCAGCAGTGAATTGGGACAGGACTACGAGCAGTACTTC,.,TRBD1,TRBJ2-7,TRBV6-1
CASSLKTGWYGYTF,TGTGCCAGCAGCTTGAAGACAGGGTGGTATGGCTACACCTTC,once,TRBD1,TRBJ1-2,TRBV7-8
CASSLEGYEKLFF,TGTGCCAGCAGCTTAGAGGGCTATGAAAAACTGTTTTTT,.,.,TRBJ1-4,TRBV7-9
CASSVGDASEKLFF,TGTGCCAGCAGCGTAGGGGATGCCTCTGAAAAACTGTTTTTT,.,.,TRBJ1-4,TRBV9
CASSSRQGGYNEQFF,TGTGCCAGCAGCTCCAGACAGGGAGGTTACAATGAGCAGTTCTTC,.,.,TRBJ2-1,TRBV11-2
CASSIAGAESYEQYF,TGTGCCAGTAGTATAGCGGGCGCAGAGTCCTACGAGCAGTACTTC,.,.,TRBJ2-7,TRBV19
CASSYHGENEQYF,TGTGCCAGCAGTTACCACGGGGAGAACGAGCAGTACTTC,.,.,TRBJ2-7,TRBV6-5
CASSERSSYEQYF,TGTGCCAGCAGCGAGCGGAGCTCCTACGAGCAGTACTTC,.,.,TRBJ2-7,TRBV5-4
CASSQAWGRSDTGELFF,TGTGCCAGCAGCCAAGCGTGGGGGCGAAGTGACACCGGGGAGCTGTTTTTT,.,.,TRBJ2-2,TRBV14
CASSLDLRGSDTGELFF,TGCGCCAGCAGCTTGGATCTTCGGGGGTCAGACACCGGGGAGCTGTTTTTT,.,.,TRBJ2-2,TRBV5-1
CASRPDRGNTEAFF,TGTGCCAGCAGACCAGACCGGGGTAACACTGAAGCTTTCTTT,.,.,TRBJ1-1,TRBV6-5
CASTARAGLYEQYF,TGTGCCAGTACCGCCAGGGCGGGGCTTTACGAGCAGTACTTC,.,.,TRBJ2-7,TRBV19
CASSPTGEETQYF,TGTGCCAGCAGCCCAACAGGGGAGGAGACCCAGTACTTC,.,TRBD1,TRBJ2-5,TRBV13
CASSPGTPLEQYF,TGTGCCAGTAGTCCCGGGACACCCCTCGAGCAGTACTTC,.,.,TRBJ2-7,TRBV19
CASSLIGLGPETPNSPLHF,TGTGCCAGCAGCTTGATTGGCCTCGGACCGGAAACTCCCAATTCACCCCTCCACTTT,.,.,TRBJ1-6,TRBV5-4
CASSYLDAQETQYF,TGTGCCAGCAGTTACCTGGATGCCCAAGAGACCCAGTACTTC,.,.,TRBJ2-5,TRBV6-5
CASSNTGAPRDTQYF,TGTGCCAGCAGCAACACAGGGGCCCCTCGGGATACGCAGTATTTT,once,TRBD1,TRBJ2-3,TRBV14
CASSFVGGTYEQYF,TGTGCCAGCAGCTTCGTCGGGGGGACCTACGAGCAGTACTTC,.,TRBD2,TRBJ2-7,TRBV5-4
CASSFYRANTEAFF,TGCGCCAGCAGCTTCTACAGGGCGAACACTGAAGCTTTCTTT,.,.,TRBJ1-1,TRBV5-1
CASSLVRSHEQFF,TGCGCCAGCAGCCTCGTGAGGAGCCATGAGCAGTTCTTC,.,.,TRBJ2-1,TRBV4-1
CASSQDWSGLEETQYF,TGCGCCAGCAGCCAAGATTGGAGTGGGCTAGAAGAGACCCAGTACTTC,.,.,TRBJ2-5,TRBV4-1
CASSFGGVGSYEQYF,TGTGCCAGCAGTTTCGGGGGTGTAGGCTCCTACGAGCAGTACTTC,.,.,TRBJ2-7,TRBV27
CASSPGTGIHEQYF,TGCGCCAGCAGTCCCGGGACAGGGATTCACGAGCAGTACTTC,.,TRBD1,TRBJ2-7,TRBV10-1
CASSFWDSEAFF,TGTGCCAGCAGCTTTTGGGACAGCGAAGCTTTCTTT,.,TRBD1,TRBJ1-1,TRBV5-5
CASTHERGLASYEQYF,TGCGCCAGCACCCACGAGCGAGGACTAGCCTCCTACGAGCAGTACTTC,.,TRBD2,TRBJ2-7,TRBV10-1
CASSLSENTEAFF,TGTGCCAGCAGCTTATCCGAAAACACTGAAGCTTTCTTT,.,.,TRBJ1-1,TRBV7-9
CASSLSPGTYDTEAFF,TGTGCCAGCAGTTTAAGCCCCGGGACATATGACACTGAAGCTTTCTTT,.,.,TRBJ1-1,TRBV27
CASSQGWTSGSNEQFF,TGTGCCAGCAGCCAAGGTTGGACTAGCGGGAGCAATGAGCAGTTCTTC,.,TRBD2,TRBJ2-1,TRBV7-9
CASSSLGQGGTEAFF,TGCGCCAGCAGCAGTTTAGGACAGGGGGGCACTGAAGCTTTCTTT,.,TRBD1,TRBJ1-1,TRBV4-1
CASSTGVETQYF,TGTGCCAGCAGCACCGGGGTGGAGACCCAGTACTTC,.,.,TRBJ2-5,TRBV7-6